The next 24 T cell receptor beta chains were all read from a single sample in a study of blood T cells in healthy people across ages. It was with a sample-barcoded 5' primer and a J-beta primer mix that a second PCR of about 6 to 12 cycles was run. TCRdb re-called the 5' RACE reads with MiXCR, one entry per CDR3 protein. The sample has over a million distinct CDR3 sequences, 40% to 50% seen once. Specimen: blood. These receptor sequences come from a woman aged 55-69 years in good health.

A single count supports this clonotype. The chain joins TRBV2 to TRBJ2-2, with D tentatively TRBD1 (5 bases). V was shortened by 6 bases and J by 0 bases, with 8 bases between the two germline ends. The CDR3 covers 14 residues. The germline CDR1 and CDR2 sequences are SNHLY and FYNNEI. The DNA for the CDR3 is TGTGCCAGCAGGGCCAGGGCGAACACCGGGGAGCTGTTTTTT. It yields the protein CASRARANTGELFF.

This clonotype appeared a few times. The chain uses TRBV4-2 and TRBJ2-7; 14 positions agree with TRBD2. Trimming at V came to 0 bases and at J to 5 bases, leaving 3 bases not matched to a gene. CDR1 and CDR2 (germline): LGHNA, YNFKEQ. The CDR3 consists of 16 residues. CDR3 protein: CASSQDGTSGSHEQYF. In DNA, the CDR3 is TGTGCCAGCAGCCAAGATGGGACTAGCGGGAGCCACGAGCAGTACTTC.

The rearrangement links TRBV10-2 to TRBJ2-5; D may be TRBD2 (6 bases). The germline V gene encodes CDR1 WSHSY and CDR2 SAAADI. CDR3 length equals 14 residues. The V gene lost 6 bases and the J gene lost 11 bases, with 22 bases spanning the gap. CDR3 protein: CASRPTRAYNEQYF. The CDR3 DNA is TGCGCCAGCAGGCCGACTAGAGCCTACAATGAGCAGTACTTC.

The chain joins TRBV20-1 to TRBJ2-1; 8 nucleotides match TRBD1. J was trimmed by 6 bases and V by 5 bases; bases with no gene match: 12. The germline V gene has CDR1 DFQATT and CDR2 SNEGSKA (reference sequence). The CDR3 has 15 residues. The CDR3 bases are TGCAGTGCTCAAGGGACGGACAGGGCCATCAATGAGCAGTTCTTC. Encoded protein: CSAQGTDRAINEQFF.

J is TRBJ1-5 and V is TRBV2, with D hard to call. Germline V lookup: CDR1 SNHLY, CDR2 FYNNEI. V shed 6 bases and J shed 5 bases, with 14 bases lying between them. There are 14 residues in the CDR3. In DNA form, the CDR3 reads TGTGCCAGCAGCGCTCTCAAGGCTGATCAGCCCCAGCATTTT. This translates into CASSALKADQPQHF.

This clonotype has more than one count but fewer than ten. This chain connects TRBV9 to TRBJ2-7, with 7 positions matching TRBD1. The CDR3 has 16 residues. Germline assignment: CDR1 SGDLS and CDR2 YYNGEE. The J segment lost 4 bases and the V segment lost 3 bases, leaving 13 bases of the junction unmatched. The CDR3 coding sequence is TGTGCCAGCAGCGCCGCCGACAGGGCCTACGATTACGAGCAGTACTTC. Residues: CASSAADRAYDYEQYF.

This clonotype showed up many times. V and J are TRBV5-1 and TRBJ2-1; D remains ambiguous. The CDR3 sequence is 13 residues long. The germline V gene has CDR1 SGHRS and CDR2 YFSETQ. V was trimmed by 3 bases and J by 2 bases, leaving 6 bases between them. In DNA, the CDR3 is TGCGCCAGCAGCTCCAGTACCTACAATGAGCAGTTCTTC. As protein: CASSSSTYNEQFF.

The CDR3 DNA sequence: TGTGCCAGCAGTTACCGCGGACAGAGCACAGATACGCAGTATTTT. Its protein is CASSYRGQSTDTQYF. The chain carries TRBV6-2 or TRBV6-3 and TRBJ2-3, with a weak D call TRBD1 (6 bases). Germline V gives CDR1 MNHEY, CDR2 SVGEGT. The CDR3 sequence is 15 residues long. Trimming left V 2 bases short and J 0 bases short, with 9 bases between.

This clonotype was counted a few times. V usage is TRBV6-4 and J usage is TRBJ2-1; perhaps TRBD2 as D (6 bases). The length of the CDR3 is 13 residues. Trimming removed 6 bases from V and 0 bases from J, with 6 bases in between. Germline V CDR1 and CDR2: MRHNA, SNTAGT. CDR3: CASRTSSYNEQFF. DNA for the CDR3: TGTGCCAGCAGGACTAGCTCCTACAATGAGCAGTTCTTC.

The chain carries TRBV5-6 and TRBJ2-7, with 7 bases fitting TRBD1. Germline loops: CDR1 SGHDT, CDR2 YYEEEE. The CDR3 has 16 amino acids. Losses at the gene ends were 4 bases for V and 1 base for J; bases not matched to a gene: 11. The CDR3 coding sequence is TGTGCCAGCAGCCCTGGGTTCGGACAGGCATCCTACGAGCAGTACTTC. Encoded protein: CASSPGFGQASYEQYF.

V is TRBV6-1 and J is TRBJ2-2; 8 nucleotides agree with TRBD1. The CDR3 is made up of 15 amino acids. The J segment lost 4 bases and the V segment lost 6 bases, leaving 7 bases of the junction unmatched. Germline V CDR1 and CDR2: MNHNS, SASEGT. The CDR3 DNA reads as TGTGCCAGCAGGCCGAGACAGGGGCTCACCGGGGAGCTGTTTTTT. This translates into CASRPRQGLTGELFF.

The rearrangement uses TRBV24-1 and TRBJ2-3; 9 bases agree with TRBD1. The ends lost 9 bases at V and 6 bases at J; junction bases unmatched: 6. CDR3 size: 13 residues. The germline CDR1 and CDR2 sequences are KGHDR and SFDVKD. The CDR3: CATGGQGRDTQYF. The CDR3 region has the DNA TGTGCCACCGGAGGACAGGGGCGGGATACGCAGTATTTT.

This clonotype was counted a few times. The chain recombines TRBV20-1 with TRBJ2-1; D is possibly TRBD1 (5 bases). Trimming removed 3 bases at V and 10 bases at J, with 19 bases between. The CDR3 sequence is 14 residues long. Germline CDR1 DFQATT, CDR2 SNEGSKA (reference sequence). The CDR3 DNA is TGCAGTGCTAGTGGGCAGGGTTTGACTTGGGAGCAGTTCTTC. Protein sequence: CSASGQGLTWEQFF.

The chain carries TRBV5-6 and TRBJ2-1; D not resolved. Germline CDR1 SGHDT, CDR2 YYEEEE. V was cut by 4 bases and J by 3 bases, with 11 bases left in between. CDR3 size: 14 residues. For the CDR3, the DNA is TGTGCCAGCAGCCGAGGAAATCTCTACAATGAGCAGTTCTTC. The encoded protein is CASSRGNLYNEQFF.

The V call is TRBV20-1, the J call TRBJ1-1; D uncertain. In germline, CDR1 is DFQATT, CDR2 SNEGSKA (reference sequence). The CDR3 length is 15 residues. Between the trimmed V and J ends, which lost 3 bases and 1 base, there was a span of 15 bases. This CDR3 reads CSASPDGNQNTEAFF. The CDR3 DNA reads as TGCAGTGCTAGTCCGGACGGGAATCAGAACACTGAAGCTTTCTTT.

This clonotype was found a few times. The J gene is TRBJ2-1, the V gene TRBV10-3; D is ambiguous. With 2 bases removed from V and 6 bases from J, the gap between germline ends came to 14 bases. This CDR3 region has 15 residues. Germline CDR1 reads ENHRY; CDR2 reads SYGVKD. The CDR3 region is CAISEIAAAGNEQFF. CDR3 DNA sequence: TGTGCCATCAGTGAGATCGCGGCGGCCGGCAATGAGCAGTTCTTC.

The gene calls are TRBV4-2 and TRBJ2-5; possibly TRBD2 for D (5 bases). From germline, CDR1 is LGHNA and CDR2 YNFKEQ. The CDR3 is 15 amino acids. V shed 0 bases and J shed 3 bases, with 11 bases lying between them. Written as DNA, the CDR3 is TGTGCCAGCAGCCAAGATTCATCGGGGAAAGAGACCCAGTACTTC. It yields the protein CASSQDSSGKETQYF.

This clonotype appeared a few times. V and J are TRBV29-1 and TRBJ2-3, with D possibly being TRBD2 (5 bases). From germline, CDR1 is SQVTM and CDR2 ANQGSEA. V lost 4 bases to trimming and J lost 7 bases, with 15 bases between them. The CDR3 consists of 13 residues. CDR3: CSVAEAGRYTQYF. The DNA of the CDR3 is TGCAGCGTTGCGGAGGCCGGCAGGTATACGCAGTATTTT.

The chain links TRBV9 to TRBJ2-5, with TRBD2 identical over 13 bases. CDR3 size: 19 residues. Germline V CDR1 and CDR2: SGDLS, YYNGEE. The J segment lost 0 bases and the V segment lost 0 bases, leaving 8 bases of the junction unmatched. CDR3 nucleotides: TGTGCCAGCAGCGTAGGGGCTGGGACTAGCGGGACCTACCAAGAGACCCAGTACTTC. It encodes CASSVGAGTSGTYQETQYF. The full variable domain, completed using reference TRBV9 and TRBJ2-5, is DSGVTQTPKHLITATGQRVTLRCSPRSGDLSVYWYQQSLDQGLQFLIQYYNGEERAKGNILERFSAQQFPDLHSELNLSSLELGDSALYFCASSVGAGTSGTYQETQYFGPGTRLLVL.

V and J are TRBV5-1 and TRBJ2-1; a weak D match, TRBD2 (6 bases). This CDR3 is built from 16 residues. Between the trimmed V and J ends, which lost 6 bases and 2 bases, there was a span of 18 bases. Germline V gene data show CDR1 as SGHRS and CDR2 as YFSETQ. CDR3 protein: CASTRARGSTYNEQFF. As DNA, the CDR3 is TGCGCCAGCACCCGGGCGCGGGGCTCCACCTACAATGAGCAGTTCTTC.

This chain uses TRBV29-1 with TRBJ1-5, with TRBD1 matching 7 bases. The CDR3 runs 17 residues. Per the germline V gene, CDR1 is SQVTM and CDR2 is ANQGSEA. V lost 2 bases to trimming and J lost 0 bases; unmatched junction nucleotides: 10. DNA for the CDR3: TGCAGCGTTGAATCCGTCCAGGGGGGAAATAGCAATCAGCCCCAGCATTTT. This translates into CSVESVQGGNSNQPQHF.

This chain uses TRBV20-1 with TRBJ2-3, with 14 bases identical to TRBD2. The CDR3 length is 15 residues. The junction had 6 bases not matched to a gene; V was cut back by 4 bases and J by 6 bases. The germline V gene encodes CDR1 DFQATT and CDR2 SNEGSKA (reference sequence). CDR3 in amino acids: CSATRLAGGKDTQYF. CDR3 nucleotides: TGCAGTGCTACCAGACTAGCGGGAGGGAAGGATACGCAGTATTTT.

The chain employs TRBV3-1 and TRBJ2-7, with D perhaps TRBD1 (5 bases). V dropped 2 bases and J dropped 3 bases, with 14 bases sitting between them. The length of the CDR3 is 15 residues. Germline CDR1 reads LGHDT; CDR2 reads YNNKEL (reference sequence). The CDR3 loop is CASSQLPGQGYEQYF. Here the CDR3 DNA reads TGTGCCAGCAGCCAACTCCCCGGACAAGGCTACGAGCAGTACTTC.

The chain uses TRBV9 and TRBJ2-5; TRBD1 might be the D (6 bases). The germline V gene has CDR1 SGDLS and CDR2 YYNGEE. The CDR3 runs 16 residues. Trimming left V 4 bases short and J 1 base short, with 17 bases between. The CDR3 coding sequence is TGTGCCAGCAGCCCCTCGACAGGTTTTCCCCAAGAGACCCAGTACTTC. It specifies CASSPSTGFPQETQYF. Full variable domain (outside the CDR3, taken from reference TRBV9 and TRBJ2-5): DSGVTQTPKHLITATGQRVTLRCSPRSGDLSVYWYQQSLDQGLQFLIQYYNGEERAKGNILERFSAQQFPDLHSELNLSSLELGDSALYFCASSPSTGFPQETQYFGPGTRLLVL.